These 22 T cell receptor beta chains were all obtained from the same sample, sequenced in a study of cytomegalovirus exposure and HLA in healthy donors. Primers: 60 Vbeta forward and 13 Jbeta reverse. Only in-frame clones appear in the TCRdb table, and some are missing; sequencing was by immunoSEQ multiplex PCR. The table records 130,000 or so clones, approximately 82% of them present only once. The source material was PBMCs. The receptors stem from a man aged 35 to 55 in good health and CMV-seronegative.

The V gene is TRBV5-1, the J gene TRBJ2-2; 9 nucleotides match TRBD1. Germline-derived CDR1 and CDR2 are SGHRS and YFSETQ. The CDR3 extends over 15 amino acids. Trimming took 3 bases from V and 6 from J; bases not matched to a gene: 6. Written as DNA, the CDR3 is TGCGCCAGCAGCTGGGGACAGGGTTTCGCCGGGGAGCTGTTTTTT. Residues: CASSWGQGFAGELFF.

J is TRBJ2-3 and V is TRBV5-4; D ambiguous. Germline values: CDR1 SGHNT, CDR2 YYREEE (reference sequence). The CDR3 totals 15 residues. Trimming removed 0 bases at V and 2 bases at J, with 10 bases between. CDR3 coding DNA: TGTGCCAGCAGCTTGGACTCCTCGCCCACAGATACGCAGTATTTT. It yields the protein CASSLDSSPTDTQYF.

The CDR3 spells CASSLSTGITGELFF. The CDR3 DNA reads TGTGCCAGCAGCTTAAGTACAGGGATCACCGGGGAGCTGTTTTTT. This chain links TRBV7-3 with TRBJ2-2; maybe TRBD1 (6 bases). Germline V CDR1 and CDR2: SGHTA, FQGTGA. Trimming pared 1 base from V and 4 bases from J, leaving 10 bases between. The CDR3 is made up of 15 amino acids. The whole variable domain, filled in from reference TRBV7-3 and TRBJ2-2, reads GAGVSQTPSNKVTEKGKYVELRCDPISGHTALYWYRQSLGQGPEFLIYFQGTGAADDSGLPNDRFFAVRPEGSVSTLKIQRTERGDSAVYLCASSLSTGITGELFFGEGSRLTVL.

This rearrangement joins TRBV7-9 to TRBJ2-1; the match to TRBD2 covers 12 bases. V shed 5 bases and J 8 bases; nucleotides not matched to a gene: 7. CDR1 and CDR2 (germline): SEHNR, FQNEAQ (reference sequence). The CDR3 contains 15 residues. The DNA for the CDR3 is TGTGCCAGCAGCGCCGGACTAGCGGGATACGATGAGCAGTTCTTC. This gives the protein CASSAGLAGYDEQFF.

The CDR3 DNA is TGCGCCAGCAGCCAAGATGGAACTGGCGCTGGAGTTCAGCCCCAGCATTTT. It translates to CASSQDGTGAGVQPQHF. The rearrangement links TRBV4-3 to TRBJ1-5; no clear D gene. V dropped 0 bases and J dropped 6 bases, with 18 bases sitting between them. The CDR3 runs 17 residues. CDR1 and CDR2 (germline): LGHNA, YSLEER.

The V and J genes are TRBV15 and TRBJ2-1; no clear D gene. The CDR3 length is 16 residues. V was trimmed by 4 bases and J by 5 bases, leaving 18 bases between them. Germline loops: CDR1 LNHNV, CDR2 YYDKDF (reference sequence). Written as DNA, the CDR3 is TGTGCCACCAGCAAACTATTCATAGCCACGAACAATGAGCAGTTCTTC. Translation: CATSKLFIATNNEQFF.

The chain recombines TRBV19 with TRBJ2-1; 11 bases fit TRBD1. The J segment lost 0 bases and the V segment lost 7 bases, leaving 17 bases of the junction unmatched. CDR3 length: 20 residues. CDR1 is LNHDA, CDR2 SQIVND, per germline (reference sequence). The CDR3 spells CASKEVGDRGTGNSYNEQFF. CDR3 sequence (DNA): TGTGCCAGTAAAGAAGTAGGGGACAGGGGGACAGGGAACTCCTACAATGAGCAGTTCTTC.

This sequence joins TRBV6-5 and TRBJ2-4; 7 bases map to TRBD2. Germline V lookup: CDR1 MNHEY, CDR2 SVGAGI. The CDR3 totals 13 residues. V shed 6 bases, J shed 4 bases, and the junction held 3 bases outside the gene matches. As DNA, the CDR3 is TGTGCCAGCAGAGCCGGGGGGAAAAACATTCAGTACTTC. This sequence encodes CASRAGGKNIQYF.

This rearrangement joins TRBV7-3 to TRBJ1-1; D not resolved. CDR1 and CDR2 (germline): SGHTA, FQGTGA. This CDR3 spans 13 amino acids. V was trimmed by 2 bases and J by 11 bases, leaving 15 bases between them. CDR3 in amino acids: CASSLVSVGEAFF. The CDR3 DNA is TGTGCCAGCAGCTTAGTATCGGTGGGCGAGGCTTTCTTT. The whole variable domain, filled in from reference TRBV7-3 and TRBJ1-1, reads GAGVSQTPSNKVTEKGKYVELRCDPISGHTALYWYRQSLGQGPEFLIYFQGTGAADDSGLPNDRFFAVRPEGSVSTLKIQRTERGDSAVYLCASSLVSVGEAFFGQGTRLTVV.

The V and J genes are TRBV6-1 and TRBJ2-1; D perhaps matches TRBD1 (5 bases). The germline V gene encodes CDR1 MNHNS and CDR2 SASEGT. The CDR3 is 13 amino acids. Trimming removed 4 bases at V and 1 base at J, with 5 bases between. CDR3 in DNA: TGTGCCAGCAGTGGGACATCCTACAATGAGCAGTTCTTC. Translation gives CASSGTSYNEQFF.

This clone has a single count. The chain couples TRBV28 to TRBJ2-1; D remains ambiguous. The CDR3 runs 12 residues. Trimming took 5 bases from V and 3 from J, leaving 5 bases between them. CDR1 is MDHEN, CDR2 SYDVKM, per germline. The CDR3 is CASSADYNEQFF. CDR3 coding DNA: TGTGCCAGCAGTGCGGACTACAATGAGCAGTTCTTC.

The chain carries TRBV5-1 and TRBJ2-3; 8 bases line up with TRBD2. In germline, CDR1 is SGHRS, CDR2 YFSETQ. This CDR3 has 16 amino acids. V trimming: 0 bases; J trimming: 1 base; junction bases outside the gene matches: 4. The CDR3 bases are TGCGCCAGCAGCTTGGGGGGGACTAGTCGCACAGATACGCAGTATTTT. The encoded protein is CASSLGGTSRTDTQYF.

The J gene is TRBJ1-1, the V gene TRBV4-3, with a tentative D call TRBD1 (6 bases). The CDR3 is 15 residues long. Germline V gives CDR1 LGHNA, CDR2 YSLEER. Trimming removed 0 bases from V and 4 bases from J, with 12 bases in between. This CDR3 is CASSQDQTGTTEAFF. As DNA, the CDR3 is TGCGCCAGCAGCCAAGATCAAACAGGGACCACTGAAGCTTTCTTT.

V is TRBV9 and J is TRBJ2-3; 12 nucleotides agree with TRBD1. CDR1 and CDR2 (germline): SGDLS, YYNGEE. The V and J ends lost 4 bases and 2 bases, in that order; junction bases with no gene match: 5. This CDR3 comprises 16 residues. The DNA for the CDR3 is TGTGCCAGCAGCATCCGGGACAGGGGGCACACAGATACGCAGTATTTT. This codes for CASSIRDRGHTDTQYF.

V gene TRBV7-6 combines with J gene TRBJ1-4, with 8 bases fitting TRBD1. Germline CDR1 and CDR2: SGHVS and FNYEAQ. This CDR3 region has 14 residues. Trimming at V came to 5 bases and at J to 8 bases, leaving 7 bases not matched to a gene. CDR3 nucleotides: TGTGCCAGCAGCGAGGAGGACAGGGCGGAAAAACTGTTTTTT. Protein sequence: CASSEEDRAEKLFF.

The chain has TRBV28 and TRBJ1-1; weak D call: TRBD1 (5 bases). CDR1 and CDR2 from the germline V gene are MDHEN and SYDVKM. Trimming left V 2 bases short and J 5 bases short, with 9 bases between. The CDR3 has 13 amino acids. CDR3 protein: CASSLVGGTEAFF. CDR3 nucleotides: TGTGCCAGCAGTTTAGTTGGGGGGACTGAAGCTTTCTTT.

The chain carries TRBV19 and TRBJ1-3, with D tentatively TRBD1 (6 bases). The CDR3 runs 15 residues. V gave up 10 bases and J gave up 0 bases, with 16 bases separating them. Germline V lookup: CDR1 LNHDA, CDR2 SQIVND (reference sequence). CDR3 residues: CATSSGAYSGNTIYF. In DNA, the CDR3 is TGTGCCACTAGCTCAGGGGCCTACTCTGGAAACACCATATATTTT.

This clone has a handful of counts. The V call is TRBV9, the J call TRBJ1-3; D perhaps matches TRBD1 (6 bases). V was pared by 0 bases and J by 3 bases, with 13 bases between. Germline-derived CDR1 and CDR2 are SGDLS and YYNGEE. This CDR3 comprises 16 residues. The CDR3 DNA reads TGTGCCAGCAGCGTAGCTCTGGGGGCATTTGGAAACACCATATATTTT. Its protein product is CASSVALGAFGNTIYF.

The V call is TRBV7-3, the J call TRBJ2-3, with 11 bases identical to TRBD2. V trimming: 2 bases; J trimming: 0 bases; junction bases outside the gene matches: 10. This CDR3 has 19 amino acids. Per germline, CDR1 SGHTA and CDR2 FQGTGA. The CDR3 DNA reads TGTGCCAGCAGCTTAGGTAGCGGGGGGGACCTCGGGAGCACAGATACGCAGTATTTT. Protein sequence: CASSLGSGGDLGSTDTQYF.

This chain joins TRBV2 and TRBJ2-3; tentative D call: TRBD2 (5 bases). This CDR3 comprises 14 residues. Per the germline V gene, CDR1 is SNHLY and CDR2 is FYNNEI. The V end lost 4 bases, the J end lost 3 bases, and 11 bases lay between the germline ends. CDR3 nucleotide sequence: TGTGCCAGCAGTGGTAGGACTCATACAGATACGCAGTATTTT. It encodes CASSGRTHTDTQYF.

This clone occurred a few times. The chain joins TRBV5-1 to TRBJ1-4, with 7 bases aligning to TRBD1. This CDR3 is built from 14 residues. Germline CDR1 and CDR2: SGHRS and YFSETQ. J lost 0 bases, V lost 5 bases, and 1 base had no gene match. The CDR3 nucleotides are TGCGCCAGCAGGGGACAGACAACTAATGAAAAACTGTTTTTT. It codes for CASRGQTTNEKLFF.

Points on this clone: The junction does not match germline at one end; this may be a read error. The V and J genes are TRBV7-9 and TRBJ1-1, with D unresolved. Per germline, CDR1 SEHNR and CDR2 FQNEAQ (reference sequence). The CDR3 runs 12 residues. This CDR3 is CSSSSSGVEAFF. CDR3 in DNA: TGTTCCAGCAGCTCAAGCGGGGTAGAAGCTTTCTTT.